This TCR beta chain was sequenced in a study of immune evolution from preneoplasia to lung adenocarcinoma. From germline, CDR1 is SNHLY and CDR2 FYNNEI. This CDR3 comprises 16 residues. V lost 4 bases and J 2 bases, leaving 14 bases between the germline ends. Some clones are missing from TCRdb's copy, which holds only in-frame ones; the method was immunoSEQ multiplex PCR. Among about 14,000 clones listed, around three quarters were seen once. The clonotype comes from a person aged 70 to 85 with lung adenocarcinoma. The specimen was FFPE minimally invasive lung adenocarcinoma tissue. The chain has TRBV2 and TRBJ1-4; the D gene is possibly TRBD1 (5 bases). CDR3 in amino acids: CASSVGRGGTNEKLFF. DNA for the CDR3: TGTGCCAGCAGTGTAGGGAGGGGAGGGACTAATGAAAAACTGTTTTTT.